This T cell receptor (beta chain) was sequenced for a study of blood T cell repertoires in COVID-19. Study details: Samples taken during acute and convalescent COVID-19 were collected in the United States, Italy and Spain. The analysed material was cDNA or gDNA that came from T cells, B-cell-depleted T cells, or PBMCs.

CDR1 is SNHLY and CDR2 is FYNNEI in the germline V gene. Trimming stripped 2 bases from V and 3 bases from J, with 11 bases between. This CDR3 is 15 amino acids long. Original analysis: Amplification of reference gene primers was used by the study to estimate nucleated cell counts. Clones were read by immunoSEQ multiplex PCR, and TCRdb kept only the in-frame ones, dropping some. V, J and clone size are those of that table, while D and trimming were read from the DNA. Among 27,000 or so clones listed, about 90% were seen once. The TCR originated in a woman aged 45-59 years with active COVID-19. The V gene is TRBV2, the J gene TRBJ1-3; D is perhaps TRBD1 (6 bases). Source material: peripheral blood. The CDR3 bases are TGTGCCAGCAGTGAATCAGGGGCGGGTGGAAACACCATATATTTT. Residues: CASSESGAGGNTIYF. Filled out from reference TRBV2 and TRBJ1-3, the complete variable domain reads EPEVTQTPSHQVTQMGQEVILRCVPISNHLYFYWYRQILGQKVEFLVSFYNNEISEKSEIFDDQFSVERPDGSNFTLKIRSTKLEDSAMYFCASSESGAGGNTIYFGEGSWLTVV.